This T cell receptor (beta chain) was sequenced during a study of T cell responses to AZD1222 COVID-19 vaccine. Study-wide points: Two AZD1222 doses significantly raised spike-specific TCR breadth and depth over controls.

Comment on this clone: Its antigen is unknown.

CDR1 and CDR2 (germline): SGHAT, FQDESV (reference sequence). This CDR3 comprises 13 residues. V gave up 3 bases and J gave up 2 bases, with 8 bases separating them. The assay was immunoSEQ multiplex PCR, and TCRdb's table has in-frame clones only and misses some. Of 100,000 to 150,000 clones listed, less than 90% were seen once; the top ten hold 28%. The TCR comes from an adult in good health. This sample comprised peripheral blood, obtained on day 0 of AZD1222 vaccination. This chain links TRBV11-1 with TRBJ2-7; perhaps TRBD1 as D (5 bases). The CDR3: CASSLAGPYEQYF. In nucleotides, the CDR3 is TGTGCCAGCAGCTTGGCAGGGCCCTACGAGCAGTACTTC.